Sequencing of this TCR beta chain was carried out in a study of cytomegalovirus exposure and HLA in healthy donors. Only a few counts were recorded for this clone. The protocol was immunoSEQ multiplex PCR, while the TCRdb copy is restricted to in-frame clones and leaves out a portion. In the table there are 60,000 or so clones, 91% of which are singletons. Trimming stripped 10 bases from V and 0 bases from J, with 13 bases between. This CDR3 is 13 amino acids long. CDR1 is MNHNS, CDR2 SASEGT, per germline. This receptor was identified in a woman between 25 and 40 years old in good health and CMV-seronegative. Sequenced: PBMCs. The V gene is TRBV6-1, the J gene TRBJ2-7; D gene unclear. CDR3: CATYHLSSYEQYF. CDR3 in DNA: TGTGCCACCTACCACCTAAGCTCCTACGAGCAGTACTTC.